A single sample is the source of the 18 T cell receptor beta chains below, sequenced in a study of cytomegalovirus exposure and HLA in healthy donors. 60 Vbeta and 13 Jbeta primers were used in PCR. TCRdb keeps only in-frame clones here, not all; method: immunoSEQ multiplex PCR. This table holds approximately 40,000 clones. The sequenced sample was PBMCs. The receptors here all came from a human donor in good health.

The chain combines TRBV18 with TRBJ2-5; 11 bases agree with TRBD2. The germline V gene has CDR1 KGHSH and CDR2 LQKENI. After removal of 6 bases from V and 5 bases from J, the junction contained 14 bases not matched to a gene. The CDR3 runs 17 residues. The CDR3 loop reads CASSLQDLAGGRETQYF. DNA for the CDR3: TGTGCCAGCTCCCTTCAAGACCTAGCGGGGGGTCGGGAGACCCAGTACTTC.

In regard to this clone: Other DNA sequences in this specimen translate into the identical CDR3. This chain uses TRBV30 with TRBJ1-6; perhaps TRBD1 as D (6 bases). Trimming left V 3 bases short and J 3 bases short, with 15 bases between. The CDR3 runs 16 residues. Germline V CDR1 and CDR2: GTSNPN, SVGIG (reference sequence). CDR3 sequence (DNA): TGTGCCTGGAGATACCGGGACACATACTATAATTCACCCCTCCACTTT. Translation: CAWRYRDTYYNSPLHF.

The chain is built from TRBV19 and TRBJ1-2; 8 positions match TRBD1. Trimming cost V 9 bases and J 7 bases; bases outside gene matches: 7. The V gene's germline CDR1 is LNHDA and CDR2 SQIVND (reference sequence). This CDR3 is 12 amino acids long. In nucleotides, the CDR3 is TGTGCCAGCAGCCAGGGGGCGGGTGGCTACACCTTC. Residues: CASSQGAGGYTF.

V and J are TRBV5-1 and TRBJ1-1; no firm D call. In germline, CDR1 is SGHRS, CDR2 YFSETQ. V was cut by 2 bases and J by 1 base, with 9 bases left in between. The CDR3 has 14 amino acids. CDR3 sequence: CASSFEVRNTEAFF. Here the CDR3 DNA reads TGCGCCAGCAGCTTTGAAGTCAGGAACACTGAAGCTTTCTTT.

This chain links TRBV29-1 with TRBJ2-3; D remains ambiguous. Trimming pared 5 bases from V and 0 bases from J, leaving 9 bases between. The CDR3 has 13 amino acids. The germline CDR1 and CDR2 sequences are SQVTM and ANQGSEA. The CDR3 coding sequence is TGCAGCGTTTCGACATCTAGCACAGATACGCAGTATTTT. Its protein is CSVSTSSTDTQYF.

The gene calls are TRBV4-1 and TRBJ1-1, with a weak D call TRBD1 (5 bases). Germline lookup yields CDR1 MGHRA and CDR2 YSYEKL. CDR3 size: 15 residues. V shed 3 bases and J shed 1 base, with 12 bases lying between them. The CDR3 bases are TGCGCCAGCAGCCAGGAGGGACGTTGGAACACTGAAGCTTTCTTT. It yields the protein CASSQEGRWNTEAFF.

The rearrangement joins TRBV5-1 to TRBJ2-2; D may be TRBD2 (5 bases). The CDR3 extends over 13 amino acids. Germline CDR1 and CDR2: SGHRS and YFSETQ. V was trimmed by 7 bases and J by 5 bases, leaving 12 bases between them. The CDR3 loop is CASGPEVTGELFF. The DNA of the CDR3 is TGCGCCAGCGGCCCGGAGGTAACCGGGGAGCTGTTTTTT.

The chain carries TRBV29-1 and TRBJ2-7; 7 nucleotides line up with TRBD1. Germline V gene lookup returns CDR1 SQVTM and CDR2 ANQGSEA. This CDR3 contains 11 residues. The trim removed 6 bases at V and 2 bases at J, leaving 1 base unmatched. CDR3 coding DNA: TGCAGCGTCGGACAGGCCTACGAGCAGTACTTC. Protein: CSVGQAYEQYF.

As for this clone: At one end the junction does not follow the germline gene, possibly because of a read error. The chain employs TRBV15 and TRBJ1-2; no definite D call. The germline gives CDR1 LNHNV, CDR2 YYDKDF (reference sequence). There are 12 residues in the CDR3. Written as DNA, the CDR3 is TGTGCCACCAGAAGAGAAGGAGGTGGCTACACCTTC. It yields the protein CATRREGGGYTF.

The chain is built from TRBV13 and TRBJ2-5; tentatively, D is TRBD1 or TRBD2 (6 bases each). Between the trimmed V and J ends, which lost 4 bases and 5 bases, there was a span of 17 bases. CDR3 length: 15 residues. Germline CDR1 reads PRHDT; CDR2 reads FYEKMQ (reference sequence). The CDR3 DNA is TGTGCCAGCAGCTCAGGGGACTCCGGTGGGGAGACCCAGTACTTC. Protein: CASSSGDSGGETQYF.

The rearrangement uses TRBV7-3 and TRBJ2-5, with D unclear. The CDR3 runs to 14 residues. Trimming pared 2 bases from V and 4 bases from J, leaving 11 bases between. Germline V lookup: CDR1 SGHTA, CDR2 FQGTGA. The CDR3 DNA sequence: TGTGCCAGCAGCTTAGAGCCTGGAGTAGAGACCCAGTACTTC. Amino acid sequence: CASSLEPGVETQYF.

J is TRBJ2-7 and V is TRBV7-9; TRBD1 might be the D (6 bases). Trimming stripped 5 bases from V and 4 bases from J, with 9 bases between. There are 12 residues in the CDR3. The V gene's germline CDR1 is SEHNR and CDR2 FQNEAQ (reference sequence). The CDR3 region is CASSTGIYEQYF. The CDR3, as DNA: TGTGCCAGCAGCACAGGGATATACGAGCAGTACTTC.

CDR3 sequence reads: CASSVGQGTYEQYF. The DNA of the CDR3 is TGTGCCAGCAGCGTGGGACAGGGTACCTACGAGCAGTACTTC. J is TRBJ2-7 and V is TRBV5-6; 9 bases line up with TRBD1. V shed 4 bases, J shed 2 bases, and the junction held 4 bases outside the gene matches. The CDR3 is 14 amino acids. From germline, CDR1 is SGHDT and CDR2 YYEEEE. The full variable domain, completed using reference TRBV5-6 and TRBJ2-7, is DAGVTQSPTHLIKTRGQQVTLRCSPKSGHDTVSWYQQALGQGPQFIFQYYEEEERQRGNFPDRFSGHQFPNYSSELNVNALLLGDSALYLCASSVGQGTYEQYFGPGTRLTVT.

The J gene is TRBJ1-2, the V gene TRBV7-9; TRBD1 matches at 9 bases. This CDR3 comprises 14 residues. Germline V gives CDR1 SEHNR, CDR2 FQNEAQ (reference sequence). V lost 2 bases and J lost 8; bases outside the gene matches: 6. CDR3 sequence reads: CASSLKQGAQGYTF. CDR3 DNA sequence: TGTGCCAGCAGCTTAAAACAGGGGGCGCAAGGCTACACCTTC.

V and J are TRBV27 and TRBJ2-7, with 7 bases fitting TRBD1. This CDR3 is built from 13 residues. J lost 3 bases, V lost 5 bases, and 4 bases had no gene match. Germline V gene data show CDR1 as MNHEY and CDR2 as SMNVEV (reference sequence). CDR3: CASSEAGGYEQYF. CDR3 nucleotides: TGTGCCAGCAGTGAGGCAGGGGGCTACGAGCAGTACTTC.

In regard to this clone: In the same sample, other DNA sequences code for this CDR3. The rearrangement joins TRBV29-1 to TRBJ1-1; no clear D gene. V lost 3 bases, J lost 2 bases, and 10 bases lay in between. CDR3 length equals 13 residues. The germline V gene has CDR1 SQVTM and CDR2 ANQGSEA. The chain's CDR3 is CSVDSGPNTEAFF. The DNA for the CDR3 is TGCAGCGTTGATTCAGGTCCCAACACTGAAGCTTTCTTT.

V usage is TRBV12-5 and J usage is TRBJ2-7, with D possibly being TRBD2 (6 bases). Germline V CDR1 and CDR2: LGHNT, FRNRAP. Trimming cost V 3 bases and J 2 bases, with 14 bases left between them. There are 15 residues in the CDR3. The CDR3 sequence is CASGLGGAPPYEQYF. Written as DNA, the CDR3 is TGTGCTAGTGGTTTAGGCGGGGCACCCCCCTACGAGCAGTACTTC.

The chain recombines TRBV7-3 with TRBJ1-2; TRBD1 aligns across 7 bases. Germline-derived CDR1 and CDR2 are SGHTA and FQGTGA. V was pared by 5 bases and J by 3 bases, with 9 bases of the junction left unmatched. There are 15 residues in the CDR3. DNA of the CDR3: TGTGCCAGCAGCCCGACGGGTGGACAGGACTATGGCTACACCTTC. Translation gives CASSPTGGQDYGYTF.